This T cell receptor beta chain was retrieved from a study of blood T cell repertoires in COVID-19. Trimming at V came to 2 bases and at J to 5 bases, leaving 4 bases not matched to a gene. Germline V gene data show CDR1 as LNHDA and CDR2 as SQIVND (reference sequence). The CDR3 consists of 14 residues. Assignment of participants to cohorts was predicated upon participant-reported clinical history. Two negative PCRs, clearance, or symptom resolution had been documented for recovered Cohort 3 donors. As handled by the study authors: Amplification of reference gene primers provided the estimated nucleated cell counts. Measured with immunoSEQ multiplex PCR; TCRdb has only the in-frame clones, and not every one. V and J calls and clone size are as listed in that table; D and trimming were resolved from the DNA. The sample has more than 250,000 clones; approximately 86% are singletons. The table lists this clone with a count of one.

Specimen: PBMCs or T cells enriched from blood (not recorded which). The sequence was obtained from a woman aged 18-30 years who had recovered from COVID-19. The chain uses TRBV19 and TRBJ2-7, with TRBD1 matching 9 bases. CDR3 nucleotide sequence: TGTGCCAGTAGTATACGACAGGGGGGCCACGAGCAGTACTTC. Protein product: CASSIRQGGHEQYF.